What follows are 17 T cell receptor beta chains derived from one specimen sequenced in a study of glioma-infiltrating T cells. TCR alpha and beta CDR3 regions were amplified from RNA using iRepertoire nested multiplex PCR. TCRdb re-analysed the multiplex PCR reads in MiXCR, keeping a single row per CDR3 protein. The data show about 410,000 distinct CDR3 sequences, approximately 42% seen once. The sequenced sample consisted of glioma tissue, nonneoplastic brain tissue, or PBMCs (not recorded which). The receptors were gathered from a human donor with low-grade glioma or glioblastoma, undergoing nonglioma brain surgery, or in good health (not recorded which).

J is TRBJ2-2 and V is TRBV6-1; the match to TRBD2 covers 12 bases. Germline CDR1 is MNHNS and CDR2 is SASEGT. This CDR3 contains 15 residues. Unmatched junction bases numbered 4, after V lost 7 bases and J lost 4 bases. CDR3 region: CASTTTSGSTGELFF. CDR3 nucleotides: TGTGCCAGCACCACGACTAGCGGGAGCACCGGGGAGCTGTTTTTT.

A remark on this clonotype: This could be a read error, since a much larger clone is one nucleotide away. The chain employs TRBV4-3 and TRBJ2-1; tentatively, D is TRBD1 or TRBD2 (7 bases each). Deletions cut 6 bases from V and 10 bases from J, with 19 bases between. Germline V gene sequence: CDR1 LGHNA, CDR2 YSLEER. The CDR3 sequence is 14 residues long. The CDR3 sequence: CASSRGGGRDEQFF. DNA for the CDR3: TGCGCCAGCAGTCGGGGAGGGGGCCGGGACGAGCAGTTCTTC.

The chain employs TRBV20-1 and TRBJ2-2; TRBD2 matches 8 bases. In germline, CDR1 is DFQATT, CDR2 SNEGSKA (reference sequence). After removal of 7 bases from V and 5 bases from J, the junction contained 9 bases not matched to a gene. This CDR3 contains 14 residues. The CDR3 protein is CSVITTGGTGELFF. The DNA of the CDR3 is TGCAGTGTCATAACTACGGGGGGGACCGGGGAGCTGTTTTTT.

V gene TRBV24-1 combines with J gene TRBJ2-7; 9 nucleotides line up with TRBD1. V shed 5 bases, J shed 2 bases, and the junction held 3 bases outside the gene matches. CDR3 size: 14 residues. Germline loops: CDR1 KGHDR, CDR2 SFDVKD. The CDR3 region has the DNA TGTGCCACCAGTGCGACAGGGGGTACCTACGAGCAGTACTTC. Translation gives CATSATGGTYEQYF.

The chain uses TRBV5-1 and TRBJ2-3; 9 bases map to TRBD1. This CDR3 spans 14 amino acids. Unmatched junction bases numbered 4, after V lost 4 bases and J lost 4 bases. The germline CDR1 and CDR2 sequences are SGHRS and YFSETQ. The CDR3 loop is CASSGGQGADTQYF. CDR3 DNA sequence: TGCGCCAGCAGCGGGGGACAGGGTGCAGATACGCAGTATTTT.

Note on this clonotype: With a much larger clone just one base away, this may be a read error. The rearrangement links TRBV28 to TRBJ2-7; TRBD1 agrees at 7 bases. The CDR3 runs to 13 residues. Germline assignment: CDR1 MDHEN and CDR2 SYDVKM. CDR3 bases: TGTGCCGGCAGTTTCGACAGGGACTACGAGCAGTACTTC. Its translation is CAGSFDRDYEQYF.

This chain connects TRBV28 to TRBJ2-7, with TRBD2 matching over 10 bases. Trimming took 6 bases from V and 0 from J; bases not matched to a gene: 5. Germline V gene data show CDR1 as MDHEN and CDR2 as SYDVKM. CDR3 length equals 15 residues. The CDR3 DNA reads TGTGCCAGCAGAGTAACTAGCGGGAACTCCTACGAGCAGTACTTC. It translates to CASRVTSGNSYEQYF.

The genes are TRBV7-9 and TRBJ1-5; D remains unclear. CDR3 length: 13 residues. V lost 6 bases and J 5 bases, leaving 11 bases between the germline ends. Germline V CDR1 and CDR2: SEHNR, FQNEAQ (reference sequence). In DNA form, the CDR3 reads TGTGCCAGCAGACCAGGACTATATCAGCCCCAGCATTTT. Translation: CASRPGLYQPQHF.

At least ten counts were recorded for this clonotype. The chain is built from TRBV28 and TRBJ2-7; no reliable D call. The V gene lost 4 bases and the J gene lost 5 bases, with 3 bases spanning the gap. This CDR3 is 10 amino acids long. CDR1 and CDR2 (germline): MDHEN, SYDVKM. CDR3 sequence: CASSYDEQYF. CDR3 bases: TGTGCCAGCAGTTATGACGAGCAGTACTTC.

The chain employs TRBV7-8 and TRBJ2-7; 15 bases fit TRBD2. The germline CDR1 and CDR2 sequences are SGHVS and FQNEAQ. After removal of 5 bases from V and 5 bases from J, the junction contained 10 bases not matched to a gene. CDR3 length: 17 residues. This CDR3 is CASSPTSGLAGGNEQYF. The CDR3 DNA is TGTGCCAGCAGCCCAACCTCGGGACTAGCGGGAGGAAACGAGCAGTACTTC.

This clonotype was counted a few times. This sequence joins TRBV7-2 and TRBJ2-2; 7 nucleotides agree with TRBD1. This CDR3 comprises 14 residues. J was trimmed by 2 bases and V by 5 bases; bases with no gene match: 2. Germline CDR1 is SGHTA and CDR2 is FQGNSA. The CDR3 is CASSRDSNTGELFF. The DNA for the CDR3 is TGTGCCAGCAGCCGGGACAGCAACACCGGGGAGCTGTTTTTT.

V and J are TRBV5-1 and TRBJ2-1; 14 bases are a match to TRBD2. CDR1 and CDR2 (germline): SGHRS, YFSETQ. The CDR3 sequence is 15 residues long. V trimming: 5 bases; J trimming: 7 bases; junction bases outside the gene matches: 5. The CDR3 region has the DNA TGCGCCAGCAGTCAGGGACTAGCGGGAGCAAATGAGCAGTTCTTC. It codes for CASSQGLAGANEQFF.

The CDR3 DNA reads TGTGCCAGCAGCCAAGGCGGCGGACAGGGCGATGAGACCCAGTTCTTC. As protein: CASSQGGGQGDETQFF. The chain recombines TRBV4-2 with TRBJ2-1; 8 positions match TRBD1. The CDR3 is 16 residues long. V was clipped by 1 base and J by 13 bases; unmatched bases: 15. Germline CDR1 reads LGHNA; CDR2 reads YNFKEQ.

Of note for this clonotype: This could be a read error, since a much larger clone is one nucleotide away. The chain joins TRBV27 to TRBJ1-5, with 7 bases fitting TRBD1. The J segment lost 0 bases and the V segment lost 2 bases, leaving 10 bases of the junction unmatched. The CDR3 is 18 residues long. Germline V gives CDR1 MNHEY, CDR2 SMNVEV (reference sequence). As DNA, the CDR3 is TGTGCCAGCAGTTTAAAGGGGGCCGCGGGGTATAGCAATCAGCCCCAGCATTTT. This encodes CASSLKGAAGYSNQPQHF.

Worth noting for this clonotype: A read error may be the cause here, since a much bigger clone is one base away. The chain joins TRBV6-6 to TRBJ2-7; D uncertain. This CDR3 spans 14 amino acids. Deletions cut 7 bases from V and 2 bases from J, with 15 bases between. CDR1 is MNHNY, CDR2 SVGAGI, per germline (reference sequence). CDR3 sequence (DNA): TGTGCCAGCATCCTTATCCCCTACCCCTACGAGCAGTACTTC. Residues: CASILIPYPYEQYF.

About this clonotype: One junction end does not reproduce the germline sequence, and a read error may be involved. The chain has TRBV6-2 or TRBV6-3 and TRBJ2-1; 13 positions agree with TRBD2. The CDR3 is 15 amino acids. Germline-derived CDR1 and CDR2 are MNHEY and SVGEGT. The chain's CDR3 is CAGRLTSGRINEQFF. The CDR3 nucleotides read TGTGCCGGCAGGCTGACTAGCGGGAGGATCAATGAGCAGTTCTTC.

This clonotype has a handful of counts. J is TRBJ2-5 and V is TRBV27; D unclear. With 4 bases removed from V and 0 bases from J, the gap between germline ends came to 18 bases. The germline gives CDR1 MNHEY, CDR2 SMNVEV (reference sequence). This CDR3 region has 17 residues. In DNA, the CDR3 is TGTGCCAGCAGTTCTACCCTCCTGCGGTCGTACCAAGAGACCCAGTACTTC. Translation: CASSSTLLRSYQETQYF.